A selection of T cell receptor beta chains follows, all from one sample in a study of blood T cell repertoires in COVID-19. TCRdb keeps only in-frame clones here, not all; method: immunoSEQ multiplex PCR. Among 120,000 to 150,000 clones, less than 90% were seen once, and the ten largest hold under 7%. Sequences were obtained from PBMCs or T cells enriched from blood (not recorded which). All receptors derive from a woman in her forties or fifties who had been exposed to COVID-19. CDR3s include the opening cysteine and the closing phenylalanine or tryptophan.

CDR3	V	J
CASTAGTGESGELFF	TRBV2	TRBJ2-2
CASSLSTSGAAGNEQFF	TRBV7-8	TRBJ2-1
CASSIGAGGWNNEQFF	TRBV19	TRBJ2-1
CASTNVGTVGYTF	TRBV19	TRBJ1-2
CASTLKRGGELFF	TRBV19	TRBJ2-2
CASSLRQGRETQYF	TRBV5-4	TRBJ2-5
CASSLGIRLAGNNEQFF	TRBV5-1	TRBJ2-1
CASSQGWTANNSPLHF	TRBV3-1/TRBV3-2	TRBJ1-6
CASSPNGGSYQPQHF	TRBV6-5	TRBJ1-5
CATRGLAGGGYNEQFF	TRBV6-6	TRBJ2-1
CASTDLANEQYF	TRBV11-1	TRBJ2-7
CASSLEGRGSETQYF	TRBV5-5	TRBJ2-5
CASSPATGNTEAFF	TRBV11-2	TRBJ1-1
CASKGPGVNQPQHF	TRBV6-5	TRBJ1-5
CASGLVLGQGSRNTEAFF	TRBV12-5	TRBJ1-1
CAWSAPGGGSPLHF	TRBV30	TRBJ1-6
CASTNNSYEQYF	TRBV19	TRBJ2-7
CASSPGQSPNQPQHF	TRBV3-1/TRBV3-2	TRBJ1-5
CASSPGLAGNNEQFF	TRBV7-3	TRBJ2-1
CASSRTGDGEKLFF	TRBV5-4	TRBJ1-4
CASSLEGRGMNTEAFF	TRBV5-6	TRBJ1-1
CSARQGSGNTIYF	TRBV29-1	TRBJ1-3
CASTGQPSYEQYF	TRBV2	TRBJ2-7
CASSPLTVNTEAFF	TRBV19	TRBJ1-1
CASSLSGGTFYGYTF	TRBV5-6	TRBJ1-2
CAWSAQGAERAFF	TRBV30	TRBJ1-1
CASTPPNPTTGEQFF	TRBV19	TRBJ2-1
CASKGQSNQPQHF	TRBV7-9	TRBJ1-5
CASSWDFNQPQHF	TRBV7-2	TRBJ1-5
CASSQGVAADTQYF	TRBV4-3	TRBJ2-3
CASSRGSPSTDTQYF	TRBV11-2	TRBJ2-3
CASSTYRARGGSRQFF	TRBV9	TRBJ2-1